Listed below are T cell receptor beta chains from one sample, sequenced in a study of T cell repertoires in cytomegalovirus infection. These receptors lack a known antigen. MiXCR, applied by TCRdb to the reads, yields one record per CDR3 protein. Here the sample spans hundreds of thousands of distinct CDR3 sequences, about 30% being singletons. This specimen consisted of cultured PBMCs, obtained from culture after CMV antigen stimulation. These TCRs come from a human donor in good health (CMV status not recorded). Some clones in this sample may be carry-over from other donors' samples. Both conserved end residues are part of each CDR3. Each record gives: V gene, J gene, clone size, D gene, CDR3 protein, CDR3 DNA. The D gene is left open where the match is weak. Rows may omit the clone size; those that give it use once, few, many or a size class.

v_gene: TRBV6-2/TRBV6-3; j_gene: TRBJ1-2; abundance: few; d_gene: .; CDR3aa: CASGAGAYGYTF; CDR3nt: TGTGCCAGTGGAGCAGGGGCCTATGGCTACACCTTC
v_gene: TRBV12-3/TRBV12-4; j_gene: TRBJ1-4; abundance: few; d_gene: .; CDR3aa: CASSGALAEKLFF; CDR3nt: TGTGCCAGCTCGGGGGCCCTTGCGGAAAAACTGTTTTTT
v_gene: TRBV7-2; j_gene: TRBJ2-7; abundance: many; d_gene: TRBD2; CDR3aa: CASSYGTSGRRLGNEQYF; CDR3nt: TGTGCCAGCAGCTACGGGACTAGCGGGAGGCGACTGGGGAACGAGCAGTACTTC
v_gene: TRBV7-6; j_gene: TRBJ2-7; abundance: .; d_gene: TRBD2; CDR3aa: CASSQLAGGPYEQYF; CDR3nt: TGTGCCAGCAGTCAATTAGCGGGAGGACCCTACGAGCAGTACTTC
v_gene: TRBV7-2; j_gene: TRBJ2-3; abundance: .; d_gene: .; CDR3aa: CASSSSYRVTQYF; CDR3nt: TGTGCCAGCAGCTCTTCCTACAGGGTAACGCAGTATTTT
v_gene: TRBV7-2; j_gene: TRBJ2-4; abundance: many; d_gene: TRBD2; CDR3aa: CASSLVLGLATLAKNIQYF; CDR3nt: TGTGCCAGCAGCTTAGTCCTAGGACTAGCGACACTAGCCAAAAACATTCAGTACTTC
v_gene: TRBV20-1; j_gene: TRBJ1-3; abundance: .; d_gene: .; CDR3aa: CSATNGFSGNTIYF; CDR3nt: TGCAGTGCGACGAACGGATTCTCTGGAAACACCATATATTTT
v_gene: TRBV7-9; j_gene: TRBJ1-4; abundance: .; d_gene: .; CDR3aa: CASTTGSTNEKLFF; CDR3nt: TGTGCCAGCACCACAGGGTCAACTAATGAAAAACTGTTTTTT
v_gene: TRBV10-3; j_gene: TRBJ2-2; abundance: once; d_gene: TRBD1; CDR3aa: CAISLGQDTGELFF; CDR3nt: TGTGCCATCAGCTTGGGACAGGACACCGGGGAGCTGTTTTTT
v_gene: TRBV4-1; j_gene: TRBJ2-2; abundance: .; d_gene: .; CDR3aa: CASSQVPTPINTGELFF; CDR3nt: TGCGCCAGCAGCCAGGTGCCGACTCCCATAAACACCGGGGAGCTGTTTTTT
v_gene: TRBV7-9; j_gene: TRBJ2-3; abundance: .; d_gene: .; CDR3aa: CASSLEGTYIFPATDTQYF; CDR3nt: TGTGCCAGCAGCTTAGAAGGGACATACATCTTCCCAGCCACAGATACGCAGTATTTT
v_gene: TRBV7-2; j_gene: TRBJ1-5; abundance: many; d_gene: .; CDR3aa: CASSRTVDQPQHF; CDR3nt: TGTGCCAGCAGCCGGACGGTAGATCAGCCCCAGCATTTT
v_gene: TRBV7-6; j_gene: TRBJ2-7; abundance: few; d_gene: .; CDR3aa: CASSSTVTYEQYF; CDR3nt: TGTGCCAGCAGCTCAACAGTGACCTACGAGCAGTACTTC
v_gene: TRBV7-2; j_gene: TRBJ1-4; abundance: many; d_gene: .; CDR3aa: CASSFAGTPGEKLFF; CDR3nt: TGTGCCAGCAGCTTCGCCGGCACTCCCGGTGAAAAACTGTTTTTT
v_gene: TRBV27; j_gene: TRBJ2-3; abundance: .; d_gene: .; CDR3aa: CASSVGWGTDTQYF; CDR3nt: TGTGCCAGCAGTGTCGGTTGGGGCACAGATACGCAGTATTTT
v_gene: TRBV20-1; j_gene: TRBJ1-2; abundance: .; d_gene: .; CDR3aa: CSARAPPDVNYGYTF; CDR3nt: TGCAGTGCTAGAGCCCCCCCGGACGTTAACTATGGCTACACCTTC
v_gene: TRBV19; j_gene: TRBJ2-3; abundance: .; d_gene: TRBD2; CDR3aa: CASRRRAGGEDTQYF; CDR3nt: TGTGCCAGTAGACGTAGAGCGGGAGGTGAGGATACGCAGTATTTT
v_gene: TRBV12-3/TRBV12-4; j_gene: TRBJ1-1; abundance: .; d_gene: .; CDR3aa: CASSSQARAEAFF; CDR3nt: TGTGCCAGCAGTTCGCAGGCGCGCGCTGAAGCTTTCTTT
v_gene: TRBV2; j_gene: TRBJ1-4; abundance: .; d_gene: .; CDR3aa: CASSGWTTNEKLFF; CDR3nt: TGTGCCAGCAGTGGGTGGACAACTAATGAAAAACTGTTTTTT
v_gene: TRBV5-4; j_gene: TRBJ2-1; abundance: few; d_gene: TRBD1; CDR3aa: CASSRPGQVYNEQFF; CDR3nt: TGTGCCAGCAGCCGGCCGGGACAGGTCTACAATGAGCAGTTCTTC
v_gene: TRBV6-1; j_gene: TRBJ2-2; abundance: .; d_gene: TRBD2; CDR3aa: CASSERLVGGTGELFF; CDR3nt: TGTGCCAGCAGTGAAAGATTGGTGGGGGGGACCGGGGAGCTGTTTTTT
v_gene: TRBV7-6; j_gene: TRBJ2-1; abundance: many; d_gene: TRBD1; CDR3aa: CASSARPGQSYNEQFF; CDR3nt: TGTGCCAGCAGCGCAAGACCGGGACAGTCCTACAATGAGCAGTTCTTC
v_gene: TRBV11-1; j_gene: TRBJ1-6; abundance: few; d_gene: .; CDR3aa: CASSLGRMNSPLHF; CDR3nt: TGTGCCAGCAGCTTGGGTAGAATGAATTCACCCCTCCACTTT
v_gene: TRBV12-3/TRBV12-4; j_gene: TRBJ1-5; abundance: few; d_gene: .; CDR3aa: CASSLWDQPQHF; CDR3nt: TGTGCCAGCAGTTTGTGGGATCAGCCCCAGCATTTT
v_gene: TRBV6-6; j_gene: TRBJ2-7; abundance: few; d_gene: .; CDR3aa: CASSYTPGTYPLYEQYF; CDR3nt: TGTGCCAGCAGTTACACCCCCGGGACATACCCACTCTACGAGCAGTACTTC
v_gene: TRBV5-1; j_gene: TRBJ1-4; abundance: .; d_gene: TRBD1; CDR3aa: CASSQTGGAGEKLFF; CDR3nt: TGCGCCAGCAGCCAGACAGGGGGGGCAGGGGAAAAACTGTTTTTT
v_gene: TRBV7-2; j_gene: TRBJ2-5; abundance: many; d_gene: .; CDR3aa: CASSLDVGMETQYF; CDR3nt: TGTGCCAGCAGCTTAGATGTGGGGATGGAGACCCAGTACTTC
v_gene: TRBV5-1; j_gene: TRBJ2-3; abundance: .; d_gene: .; CDR3aa: CASSSGDTSTDTQYF; CDR3nt: TGCGCCAGCAGCTCGGGGGACACTAGCACAGATACGCAGTATTTT
v_gene: TRBV4-1; j_gene: TRBJ1-2; abundance: .; d_gene: .; CDR3aa: CASSPIMGREAIYTF; CDR3nt: TGCGCCAGCAGCCCAATAATGGGGAGGGAAGCTATCTACACCTTC
v_gene: TRBV7-8; j_gene: TRBJ2-7; abundance: .; d_gene: .; CDR3aa: CASSLERALGEQYF; CDR3nt: TGTGCCAGCAGCTTAGAGCGGGCTTTGGGGGAGCAGTACTTC
v_gene: TRBV7-2; j_gene: TRBJ2-5; abundance: .; d_gene: .; CDR3aa: CASSLNYRSEGTQYF; CDR3nt: TGTGCCAGCAGCTTGAATTACCGGAGTGAAGGGACCCAGTACTTC
v_gene: TRBV7-2; j_gene: TRBJ2-5; abundance: .; d_gene: .; CDR3aa: CASSLRKLSGETQYF; CDR3nt: TGTGCCAGCAGCTTAAGGAAACTTAGCGGTGAGACCCAGTACTTC